This T cell receptor (beta chain) was observed in a study of T cell responses to AZD1222 COVID-19 vaccine. Sequencing used immunoSEQ multiplex PCR; TCRdb keeps in-frame clones, though not all of them. Among 130,000 to 150,000 clones listed, approximately 88% were seen once. Remarks on this clone: The target antigen is unknown.

General observations from the study: White British people made up most donors, females outnumbered males, and clonal diversity was possibly underestimated.

The ends lost 3 bases at V and 4 bases at J; junction bases unmatched: 12. The CDR3 is made up of 17 amino acids. CDR1 is SGHRS, CDR2 YFSETQ, per germline. The source was peripheral blood, collected 28 days after the second dose of the MenACWY control vaccine. The V and J genes are TRBV5-1 and TRBJ2-2; 7 positions match TRBD1. This receptor was identified in an adult who received the MenACWY meningococcal vaccine as a control. Here the CDR3 reads CASSSSGTDLSTGELFF. For the CDR3, the DNA is TGCGCCAGCAGCTCATCCGGGACAGATCTTTCCACCGGGGAGCTGTTTTTT.